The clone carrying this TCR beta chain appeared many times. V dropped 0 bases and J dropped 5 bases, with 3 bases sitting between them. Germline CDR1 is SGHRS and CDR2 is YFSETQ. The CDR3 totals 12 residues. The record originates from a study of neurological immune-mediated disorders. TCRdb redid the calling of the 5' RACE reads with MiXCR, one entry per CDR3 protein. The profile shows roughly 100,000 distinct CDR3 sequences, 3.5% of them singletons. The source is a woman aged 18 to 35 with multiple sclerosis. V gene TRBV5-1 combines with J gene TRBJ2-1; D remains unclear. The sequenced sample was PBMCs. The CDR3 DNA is TGCGCCAGCAGCTTGGCCCACAATGAGCAGTTCTTC. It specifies CASSLAHNEQFF.